This T cell receptor beta chain was profiled in a study of cytomegalovirus exposure and HLA in healthy donors. Study outcomes and limitations: TCR association rates varied by HLA locus in a later analysis, with DRB1 highest and HLA-C lowest. Using the classifier, cytomegalovirus status was reportedly diagnosed with high specificity and sensitivity.

Germline V lookup: CDR1 GTSNPN, CDR2 SVGIG (reference sequence). The CDR3 spans 15 residues. V shed 1 base and J shed 5 bases, with 16 bases lying between them. This clone came up once. Its antigen is not identified. PCR was performed using 60 Vbeta and 13 Jbeta primers. Assay used: immunoSEQ multiplex PCR; TCRdb lists only in-frame clones, some missing. This sample has around 160,000 clones, with 65% to 80% found just once. The sequencing sample was made of PBMCs. The TCR sequence derives from a man aged 18 to 35 in good health and CMV-seropositive. The J gene is TRBJ2-3, the V gene TRBV30; weak D call: TRBD2 (7 bases). The CDR3, as DNA: TGTGCCTGGAGTGGGGGCGGGGGCGGGAAAGATACGCAGTATTTT. Its translation: CAWSGGGGGKDTQYF.